This TCR beta chain was recovered during a study of T cell repertoires in cytomegalovirus infection. Study summary: As its CMV epitopes, the study selected recently identified HLA-C-restricted and well-studied HLA-B-restricted targets. Both a matching HLA type and CMV infection were indicated by public TCR beta signatures.

The study, taken as a whole, reports: CMV carriers with the relevant HLA were identified by cumulative public TCR beta family frequency. Dominant in the ex vivo response were TCR beta clonotypes restricted by HLA-C and specific for CMV.

Using its own MiXCR run on the reads, TCRdb lists one record per CDR3 protein. Among about 310,000 distinct CDR3 sequences listed, around 25% were seen once. Turning to this clonotype: Its antigen is still unknown.

V was clipped by 1 base and J by 2 bases; unmatched bases: 10. In germline, CDR1 is LGHDT, CDR2 YNNKEL (reference sequence). The CDR3 sequence is 17 residues long. The TCR sequence derives from a human donor in good health (CMV status not recorded). Some clones in this sample may be carry-over from other donors' samples. The chain has TRBV3-1 and TRBJ2-5; 7 bases fit TRBD1. The source was cultured PBMCs, collected from culture after CMV antigen stimulation. The CDR3 DNA is TGTGCCAGCAGCCAAGGACCGACAGGGTCGTTTCAAGAGACCCAGTACTTC. This encodes CASSQGPTGSFQETQYF.